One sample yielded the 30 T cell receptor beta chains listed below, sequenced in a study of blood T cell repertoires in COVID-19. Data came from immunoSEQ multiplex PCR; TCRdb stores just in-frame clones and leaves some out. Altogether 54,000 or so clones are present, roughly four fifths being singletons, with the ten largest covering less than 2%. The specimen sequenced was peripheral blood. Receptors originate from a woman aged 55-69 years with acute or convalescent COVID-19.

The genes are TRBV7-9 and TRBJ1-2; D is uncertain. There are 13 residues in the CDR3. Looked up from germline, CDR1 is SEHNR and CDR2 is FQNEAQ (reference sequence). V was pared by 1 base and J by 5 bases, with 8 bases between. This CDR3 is CASSLDHRYGYTF. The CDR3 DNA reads TGTGCCAGCAGCTTAGACCATAGATATGGCTACACCTTC.

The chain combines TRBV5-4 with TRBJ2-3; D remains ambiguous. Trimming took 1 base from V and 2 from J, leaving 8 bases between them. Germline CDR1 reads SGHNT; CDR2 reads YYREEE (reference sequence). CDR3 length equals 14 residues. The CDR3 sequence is CASSLPGYTDTQYF. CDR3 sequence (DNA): TGTGCCAGCAGCTTGCCAGGCTACACAGATACGCAGTATTTT.

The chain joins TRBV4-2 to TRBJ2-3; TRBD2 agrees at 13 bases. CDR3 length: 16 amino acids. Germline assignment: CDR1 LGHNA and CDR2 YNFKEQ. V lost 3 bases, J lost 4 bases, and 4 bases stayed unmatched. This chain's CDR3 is CASSQHGLAGADTQYF. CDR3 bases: TGTGCCAGCAGCCAGCACGGACTAGCGGGAGCAGATACGCAGTATTTT.

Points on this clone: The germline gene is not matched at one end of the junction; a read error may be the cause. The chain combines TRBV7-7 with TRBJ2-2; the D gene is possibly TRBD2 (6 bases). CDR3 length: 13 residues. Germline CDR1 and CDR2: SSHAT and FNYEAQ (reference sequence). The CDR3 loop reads CASSLTSPGELFF. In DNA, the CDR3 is TGTGCTAGCAGCTTGACTAGTCCCGGGGAGCTGTTTTTT.

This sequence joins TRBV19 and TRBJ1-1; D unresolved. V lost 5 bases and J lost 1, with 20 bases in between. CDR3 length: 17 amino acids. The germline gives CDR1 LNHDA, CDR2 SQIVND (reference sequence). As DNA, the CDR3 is TGTGCCAGTAGTGTTTGGCGGAAAATCGATGGGAACACTGAAGCTTTCTTT. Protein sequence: CASSVWRKIDGNTEAFF.

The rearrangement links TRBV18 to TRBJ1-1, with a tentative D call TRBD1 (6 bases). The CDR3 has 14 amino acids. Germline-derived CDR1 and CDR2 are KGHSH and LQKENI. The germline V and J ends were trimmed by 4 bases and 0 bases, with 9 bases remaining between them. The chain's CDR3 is CASSLAGVNTEAFF. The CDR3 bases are TGTGCCAGCTCACTGGCAGGGGTGAACACTGAAGCTTTCTTT.

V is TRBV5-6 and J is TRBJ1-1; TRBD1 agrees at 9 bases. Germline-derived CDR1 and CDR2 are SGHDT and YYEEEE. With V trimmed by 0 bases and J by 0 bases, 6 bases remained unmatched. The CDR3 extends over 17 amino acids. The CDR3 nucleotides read TGTGCCAGCAGCTTGGGGACAGGGGTTATCATGAACACTGAAGCTTTCTTT. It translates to CASSLGTGVIMNTEAFF. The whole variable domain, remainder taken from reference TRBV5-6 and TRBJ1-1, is DAGVTQSPTHLIKTRGQQVTLRCSPKSGHDTVSWYQQALGQGPQFIFQYYEEEERQRGNFPDRFSGHQFPNYSSELNVNALLLGDSALYLCASSLGTGVIMNTEAFFGQGTRLTVV.

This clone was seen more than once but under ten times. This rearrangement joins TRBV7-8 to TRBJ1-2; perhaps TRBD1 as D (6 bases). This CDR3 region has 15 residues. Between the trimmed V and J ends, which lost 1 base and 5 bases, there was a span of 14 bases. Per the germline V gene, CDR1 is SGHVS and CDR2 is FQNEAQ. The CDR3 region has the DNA TGTGCCAGCAGCTTAGAGGCAGGGGTAGGGTATGGCTACACCTTC. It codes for CASSLEAGVGYGYTF.

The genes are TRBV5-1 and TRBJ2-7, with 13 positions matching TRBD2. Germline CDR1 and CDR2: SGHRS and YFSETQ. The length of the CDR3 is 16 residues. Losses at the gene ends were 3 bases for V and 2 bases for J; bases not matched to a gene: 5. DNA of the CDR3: TGCGCCAGCAGCTGGGGGACTAGCGGGAACCCCTACGAGCAGTACTTC. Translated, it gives CASSWGTSGNPYEQYF. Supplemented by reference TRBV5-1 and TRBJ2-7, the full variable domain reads KAGVTQTPRYLIKTRGQQVTLSCSPISGHRSVSWYQQTPGQGLQFLFEYFSETQRNKGNFPGRFSGRQFSNSRSEMNVSTLELGDSALYLCASSWGTSGNPYEQYFGPGTRLTVT.

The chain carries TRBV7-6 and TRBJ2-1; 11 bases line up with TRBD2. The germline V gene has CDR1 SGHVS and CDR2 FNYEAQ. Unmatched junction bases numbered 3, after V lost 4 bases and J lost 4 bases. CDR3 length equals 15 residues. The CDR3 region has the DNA TGTGCCAGCAGCTCCCTAGCGGGGGGATACAATGAGCAGTTCTTC. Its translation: CASSSLAGGYNEQFF.

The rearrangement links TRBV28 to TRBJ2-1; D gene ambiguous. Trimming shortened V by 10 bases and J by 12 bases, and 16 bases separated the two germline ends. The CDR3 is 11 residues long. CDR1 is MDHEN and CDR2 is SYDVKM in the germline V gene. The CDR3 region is CATRDLDRQFF. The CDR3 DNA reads TGTGCCACCAGAGACTTGGATAGGCAGTTCTTC.

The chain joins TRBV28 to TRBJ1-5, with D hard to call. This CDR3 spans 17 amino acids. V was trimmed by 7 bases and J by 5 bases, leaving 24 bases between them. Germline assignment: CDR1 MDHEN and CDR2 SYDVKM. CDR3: CASTLSGPRDLHQPQHF. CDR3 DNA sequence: TGTGCCAGCACCCTTTCTGGACCGCGGGATCTCCATCAGCCCCAGCATTTT.

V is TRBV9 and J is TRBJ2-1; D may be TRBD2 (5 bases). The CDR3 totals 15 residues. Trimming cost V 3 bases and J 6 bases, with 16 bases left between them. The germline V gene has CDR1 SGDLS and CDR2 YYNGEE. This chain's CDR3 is CASSAGLPASNEQFF. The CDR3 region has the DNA TGTGCCAGCAGCGCAGGACTCCCCGCCAGCAATGAGCAGTTCTTC.

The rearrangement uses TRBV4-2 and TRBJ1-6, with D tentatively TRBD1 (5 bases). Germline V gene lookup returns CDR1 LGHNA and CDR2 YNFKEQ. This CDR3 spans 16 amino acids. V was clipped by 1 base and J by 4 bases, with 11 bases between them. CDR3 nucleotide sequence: TGTGCCAGCAGCCAAGCCCCGGGACTGTATAATTCACCCCTCCACTTT. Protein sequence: CASSQAPGLYNSPLHF.

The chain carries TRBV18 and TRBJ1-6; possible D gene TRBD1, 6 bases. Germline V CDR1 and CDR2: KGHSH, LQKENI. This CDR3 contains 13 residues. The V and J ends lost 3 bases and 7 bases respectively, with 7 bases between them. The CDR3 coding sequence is TGTGCCAGCTCACCGACAGGAAATTCACCCCTCCACTTT. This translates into CASSPTGNSPLHF.

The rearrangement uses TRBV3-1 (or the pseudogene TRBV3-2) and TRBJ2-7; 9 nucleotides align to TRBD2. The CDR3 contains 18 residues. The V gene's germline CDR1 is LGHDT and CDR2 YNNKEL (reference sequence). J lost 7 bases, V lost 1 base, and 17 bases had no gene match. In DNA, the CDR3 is TGTGCCAGCAGCCAAGTTCTAGCGGGGACTCAAAGGATTCGGGAGCAGTACTTC. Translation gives CASSQVLAGTQRIREQYF.

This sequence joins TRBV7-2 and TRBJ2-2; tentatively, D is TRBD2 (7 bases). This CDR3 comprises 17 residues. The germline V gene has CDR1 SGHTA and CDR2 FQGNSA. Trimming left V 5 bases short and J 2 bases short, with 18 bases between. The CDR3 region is CASSPWGGARNTGELFF. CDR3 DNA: TGTGCCAGCAGCCCTTGGGGGGGGGCTCGTAACACCGGGGAGCTGTTTTTT.

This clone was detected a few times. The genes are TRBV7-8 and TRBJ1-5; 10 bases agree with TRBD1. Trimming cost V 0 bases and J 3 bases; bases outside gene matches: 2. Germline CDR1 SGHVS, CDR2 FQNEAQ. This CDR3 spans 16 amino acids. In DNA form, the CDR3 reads TGTGCCAGCAGCTTAGCGCGACAGGGGGCCAATCAGCCCCAGCATTTT. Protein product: CASSLARQGANQPQHF. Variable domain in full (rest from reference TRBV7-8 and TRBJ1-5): GAGVSQSPRYKVAKRGQDVALRCDPISGHVSLFWYQQALGQGPEFLTYFQNEAQLDKSGLPSDRFFAERPEGSVSTLKIQRTQQEDSAVYLCASSLARQGANQPQHFGDGTRLSIL.

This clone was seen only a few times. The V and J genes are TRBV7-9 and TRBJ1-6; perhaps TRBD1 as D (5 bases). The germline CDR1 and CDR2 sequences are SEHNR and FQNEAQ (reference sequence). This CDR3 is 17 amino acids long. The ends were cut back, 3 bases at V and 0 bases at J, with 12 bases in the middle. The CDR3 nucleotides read TGTGCCAGCAGCTTCGCGACAGACAGCTCCTATAATTCACCCCTCCACTTT. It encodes CASSFATDSSYNSPLHF.

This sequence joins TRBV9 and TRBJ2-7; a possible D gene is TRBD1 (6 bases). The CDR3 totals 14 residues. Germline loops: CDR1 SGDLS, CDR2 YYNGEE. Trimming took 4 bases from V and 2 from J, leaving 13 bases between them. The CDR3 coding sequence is TGTGCCAGCAGCCCACGGGACACTGCCTACGAGCAGTACTTC. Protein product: CASSPRDTAYEQYF. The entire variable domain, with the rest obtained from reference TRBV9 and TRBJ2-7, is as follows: DSGVTQTPKHLITATGQRVTLRCSPRSGDLSVYWYQQSLDQGLQFLIQYYNGEERAKGNILERFSAQQFPDLHSELNLSSLELGDSALYFCASSPRDTAYEQYFGPGTRLTVT.

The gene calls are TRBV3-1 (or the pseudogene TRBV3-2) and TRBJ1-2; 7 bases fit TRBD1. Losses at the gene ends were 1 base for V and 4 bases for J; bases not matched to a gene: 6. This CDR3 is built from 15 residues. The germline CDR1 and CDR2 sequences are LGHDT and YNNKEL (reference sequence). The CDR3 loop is CASSQGRQGPYGYTF. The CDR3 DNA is TGTGCCAGCAGCCAAGGTCGACAGGGTCCCTATGGCTACACCTTC.

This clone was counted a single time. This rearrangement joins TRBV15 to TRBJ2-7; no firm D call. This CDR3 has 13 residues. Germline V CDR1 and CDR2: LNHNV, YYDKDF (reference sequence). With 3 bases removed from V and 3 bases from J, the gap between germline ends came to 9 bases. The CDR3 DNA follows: TGTGCCACCAGCAGTAGTCGGGTCTACGAGCAGTACTTC. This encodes CATSSSRVYEQYF.

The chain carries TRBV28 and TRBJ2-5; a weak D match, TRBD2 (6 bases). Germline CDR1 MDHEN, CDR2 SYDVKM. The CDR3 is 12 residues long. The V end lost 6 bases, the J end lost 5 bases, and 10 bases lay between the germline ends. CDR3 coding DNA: TGTGCCAGCAGCGGGGGTCTGGAGACCCAGTACTTC. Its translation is CASSGGLETQYF.

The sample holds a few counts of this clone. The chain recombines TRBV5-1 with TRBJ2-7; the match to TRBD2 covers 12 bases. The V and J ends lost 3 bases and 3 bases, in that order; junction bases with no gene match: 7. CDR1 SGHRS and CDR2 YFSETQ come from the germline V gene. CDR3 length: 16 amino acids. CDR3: CASSSGLAGNLYEQYF. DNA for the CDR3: TGCGCCAGCAGCTCGGGACTAGCGGGCAACCTCTACGAGCAGTACTTC.

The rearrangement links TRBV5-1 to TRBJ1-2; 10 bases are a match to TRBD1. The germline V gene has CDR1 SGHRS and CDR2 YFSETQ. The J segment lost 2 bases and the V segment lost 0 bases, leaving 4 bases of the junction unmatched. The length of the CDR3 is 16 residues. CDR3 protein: CASSLGQGALNYGYTF. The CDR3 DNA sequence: TGCGCCAGCAGCTTGGGACAGGGGGCCCTCAACTATGGCTACACCTTC.

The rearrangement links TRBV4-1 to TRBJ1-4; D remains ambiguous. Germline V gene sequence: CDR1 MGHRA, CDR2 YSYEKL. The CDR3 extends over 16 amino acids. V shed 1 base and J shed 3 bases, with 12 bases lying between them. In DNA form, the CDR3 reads TGCGCCAGCAGCCAAGTCGCGGACTTGTCTAATGAAAAACTGTTTTTT. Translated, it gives CASSQVADLSNEKLFF.

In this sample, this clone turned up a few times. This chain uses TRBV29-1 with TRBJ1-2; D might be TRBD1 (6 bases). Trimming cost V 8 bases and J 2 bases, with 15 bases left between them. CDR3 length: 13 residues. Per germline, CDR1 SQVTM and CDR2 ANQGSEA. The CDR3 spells CSTGGGSNYGYTF. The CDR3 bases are TGCAGCACTGGGGGGGGCTCGAACTATGGCTACACCTTC.

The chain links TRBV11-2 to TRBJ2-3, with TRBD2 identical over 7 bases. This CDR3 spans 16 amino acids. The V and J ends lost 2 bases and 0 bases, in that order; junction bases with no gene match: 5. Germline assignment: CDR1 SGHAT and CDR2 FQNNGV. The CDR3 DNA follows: TGTGCCAGCAGCTTAAAAGCTAGCGGAAGCACAGATACGCAGTATTTT. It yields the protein CASSLKASGSTDTQYF. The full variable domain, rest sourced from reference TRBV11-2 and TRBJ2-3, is EAGVAQSPRYKIIEKRQSVAFWCNPISGHATLYWYQQILGQGPKLLIQFQNNGVVDDSQLPKDRFSAERLKGVDSTLKIQPAKLEDSAVYLCASSLKASGSTDTQYFGPGTRLTVL.

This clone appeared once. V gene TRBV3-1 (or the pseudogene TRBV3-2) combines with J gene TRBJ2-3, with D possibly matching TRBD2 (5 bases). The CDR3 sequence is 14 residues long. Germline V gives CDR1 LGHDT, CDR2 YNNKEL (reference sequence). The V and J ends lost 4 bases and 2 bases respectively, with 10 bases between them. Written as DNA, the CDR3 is TGTGCCAGCAGCCTAGGACTGTACACAGATACGCAGTATTTT. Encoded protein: CASSLGLYTDTQYF.

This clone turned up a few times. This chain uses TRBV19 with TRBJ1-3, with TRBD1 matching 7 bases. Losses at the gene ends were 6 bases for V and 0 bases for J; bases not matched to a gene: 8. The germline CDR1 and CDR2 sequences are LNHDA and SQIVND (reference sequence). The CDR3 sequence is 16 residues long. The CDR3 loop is CASSPGQVLSGNTIYF. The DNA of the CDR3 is TGTGCCAGTAGCCCAGGACAGGTTCTCTCTGGAAACACCATATATTTT.